A single sample gave rise to the 7 T cell receptor beta chains below, sequenced in a study of shared clonotypes between healthy human individuals. Method: immunoSEQ multiplex PCR; TCRdb's copy keeps in-frame clones and lacks some. The sample shows some 2.4 million clones, over 85% of them seen only once. Sequences were obtained from naive CD4+ T cells from PBMCs. The subset denotes: CD45RA+ positively selected. All receptors come from a man younger than 30 in good health. Some clones in this sample may be carry-over from other donors' samples.

This chain connects TRBV11-2 to TRBJ1-1, with no clear D. Deletions cut 5 bases from V and 1 base from J, with 11 bases between. This CDR3 is 14 amino acids long. Germline assignment: CDR1 SGHAT and CDR2 FQNNGV. The CDR3 DNA sequence: TGTGCCAGCAGCGGGGTGTGGGAGAACACTGAAGCTTTCTTT. It yields the protein CASSGVWENTEAFF.

The chain is built from TRBV6-1 and TRBJ1-5; possible D gene TRBD1, 5 bases. The germline gives CDR1 MNHNS, CDR2 SASEGT. CDR3 length: 15 amino acids. V lost 2 bases and J lost 0, with 8 bases in between. CDR3 bases: TGTGCCAGCAGTGAAACTGGGGGTAGCAATCAGCCCCAGCATTTT. This gives the protein CASSETGGSNQPQHF.

Here the CDR3 reads CASSYSTINGEQFF. The CDR3 DNA sequence: TGCGCCAGCAGTTACTCGACAATAAACGGTGAGCAGTTCTTC. J is TRBJ2-1 and V is TRBV10-2; D not resolved. This CDR3 region has 14 residues. V was trimmed by 5 bases and J by 9 bases, leaving 17 bases between them. Germline V gives CDR1 WSHSY, CDR2 SAAADI.

The V and J genes are TRBV18 and TRBJ1-5, with D uncertain. Per the germline V gene, CDR1 is KGHSH and CDR2 is LQKENI. V lost 3 bases to trimming and J lost 2 bases, with 14 bases between them. The CDR3 length is 16 residues. The CDR3 spells CASSPMAQAGNQPQHF. The DNA for the CDR3 is TGTGCCAGCTCACCTATGGCTCAAGCAGGCAATCAGCCCCAGCATTTT.

V gene TRBV28 combines with J gene TRBJ2-2; tentatively, D is TRBD2 (5 bases). The germline V and J ends were trimmed by 4 bases and 7 bases, with 22 bases remaining between them. The V gene's germline CDR1 is MDHEN and CDR2 SYDVKM. The CDR3 is 17 residues long. CDR3 nucleotide sequence: TGTGCCAGCAGTTCGCTCTTTAGTGGGAGTAGGGACGGGGAGCTGTTTTTT. Amino acids: CASSSLFSGSRDGELFF.

The chain combines TRBV19 with TRBJ1-2, with D hard to call. Germline values: CDR1 LNHDA, CDR2 SQIVND (reference sequence). Trimming pared 2 bases from V and 4 bases from J, leaving 11 bases between. CDR3 length equals 14 residues. Written as DNA, the CDR3 is TGTGCCAGTAGTATAACCCCGGGAACCTATGGCTACACCTTC. This translates into CASSITPGTYGYTF.

The chain links TRBV29-1 to TRBJ1-2, with a possible D match to TRBD1 (6 bases). Trimming shortened V by 6 bases and J by 9 bases, and 23 bases separated the two germline ends. This CDR3 spans 14 amino acids. Germline loops: CDR1 SQVTM, CDR2 ANQGSEA. The CDR3: CSVGRDTAGESYTF. The CDR3, as DNA: TGCAGCGTCGGCCGGGACACCGCCGGAGAAAGCTACACCTTC.